A selection of T cell receptor beta chains follows, all from one sample in a study of spatial heterogeneity in lung cancer. TCRdb recomputed calls from the 5' RACE reads with MiXCR, one row per CDR3 protein. The sample has 20,000 to 25,000 distinct CDR3 sequences; 4.5% to 5% are singletons. The material was lung tumor tissue, obtained at surgery. The receptor set was obtained from a male donor with early-stage non-small cell lung cancer. Each CDR3 is given with its conserved first and last residue. D genes are given only for firm matches. The size field is filled for only some rows; it gives once, few, many or a size class.

TRBV5-1	NA	many	TRBJ2-1	CASSKTNPQDNEQFF	TGCGCCAGCAGCAAAACCAATCCCCAGGACAATGAGCAGTTCTTC
TRBV5-4	NA	many	TRBJ2-5	CASSLYLGGTQETQYF	TGTGCCAGCAGCTTGTACTTGGGGGGAACCCAAGAGACCCAGTACTTC
TRBV15	TRBD2	medium-sized	TRBJ2-2	CATSRPEGGLYTGELFF	TGTGCCACCAGCAGGCCGGAGGGAGGGCTCTACACCGGGGAGCTGTTTTTT
TRBV25-1	TRBD1	medium-sized	TRBJ2-7	CASSDDRVHEQYF	TGTGCCAGCAGTGACGACAGGGTCCACGAGCAGTACTTC
TRBV5-1	NA	NA	TRBJ2-2	CASGPGQPNTGELFF	TGCGCCAGCGGTCCCGGACAGCCGAACACCGGGGAGCTGTTTTTT
TRBV30	NA	few	TRBJ1-1	CAWSTQDPGIPNTEAFF	TGTGCCTGGAGTACCCAAGACCCCGGTATCCCGAACACTGAAGCTTTCTTT
TRBV30	NA	many	TRBJ2-5	CAWSLRTAIQETQYF	TGTGCCTGGAGTCTTAGGACAGCGATACAAGAGACCCAGTACTTC
TRBV19	NA	NA	TRBJ2-7	CASSKKESRF	TGTGCCAGTAGTAAAAAGGAATCACGCTTC
TRBV27	TRBD2	many	TRBJ2-1	CASSLVREGLNEQFF	TGTGCCAGCAGTTTAGTCCGGGAGGGCCTCAATGAGCAGTTCTTC
TRBV28	NA	many	TRBJ1-2	CASYQAGDGYTF	TGTGCCAGCTATCAGGCCGGGGATGGCTACACCTTC
TRBV5-8	NA	many	TRBJ2-5	CASSLPGTTGLETQYF	TGTGCCAGCAGCTTGCCAGGGACAACGGGGTTGGAGACCCAGTACTTC
TRBV7-2	TRBD2	medium-sized	TRBJ2-2	CASSRRLAGGELFF	TGTGCCAGCAGCCGAAGGTTAGCGGGCGGGGAGCTGTTTTTT
TRBV27	TRBD2	many	TRBJ2-3	CASSLSPIAGGITDTQYF	TGTGCCAGCAGTTTATCCCCTATAGCGGGAGGAATCACAGATACGCAGTATTTT
TRBV7-8	TRBD1	many	TRBJ2-5	CASSLVGTGEETQYF	TGTGCCAGCAGCTTAGTTGGGACAGGGGAAGAGACCCAGTACTTC
TRBV27	TRBD1	medium-sized	TRBJ2-7	CASTRTGGYEQYF	TGTGCCAGCACCAGGACAGGGGGGTACGAGCAGTACTTC
TRBV5-1	TRBD2	many	TRBJ2-5	CASSRSGNQETQYF	TGCGCCAGCAGCCGTAGCGGGAATCAAGAGACCCAGTACTTC
TRBV4-2	NA	many	TRBJ1-2	CASSGGRYGYTF	TGTGCCAGCAGCGGGGGAAGGTATGGCTACACCTTC
TRBV29-1	NA	many	TRBJ2-1	CSVKLDRSYNEQFF	TGCAGCGTGAAACTAGATCGCTCCTACAATGAGCAGTTCTTC
TRBV7-8	TRBD2	NA	TRBJ2-2	CASSSLGGTNTGELFF	TGTGCCAGCAGCTCCTTGGGGGGGACGAACACCGGGGAGCTGTTTTTT
TRBV6-7	NA	many	TRBJ2-3	CASWGEQRASSTDTQYF	TGTGCCAGCTGGGGTGAACAGCGGGCCTCTAGCACAGATACGCAGTATTTT
TRBV11-2	NA	NA	TRBJ2-1	CASSLDPRAGGNEQFF	TGTGCCAGCAGCTTAGATCCCAGGGCTGGGGGCAATGAGCAGTTCTTC
TRBV7-2	TRBD1	many	TRBJ2-3	CASSATGLDTQYF	TGTGCCAGCAGCGCGACAGGGTTAGATACGCAGTATTTT
TRBV28	NA	many	TRBJ2-7	CASGKDRALTYEQYF	TGTGCCAGCGGCAAAGACAGAGCTTTAACCTACGAGCAGTACTTC
TRBV11-2	TRBD2	many	TRBJ2-3	CASSLGLAGADTQYF	TGTGCCAGCAGCTTAGGACTAGCGGGAGCAGATACGCAGTATTTT
TRBV2	NA	many	TRBJ1-6	CASSVTGHFSRSNSPLHF	TGTGCCAGCAGCGTGACGGGACATTTCTCCCGGAGCAATTCACCCCTCCACTTT
TRBV30	NA	NA	TRBJ1-2	CAWSVGSNYGYTF	TGTGCCTGGAGTGTGGGCAGTAACTATGGCTACACCTTC
TRBV9	NA	many	TRBJ2-3	CASSISSRTDTQYF	TGTGCCAGCAGCATTTCTAGCCGCACAGATACGCAGTATTTT
TRBV7-9	TRBD1	many	TRBJ1-4	CASSLGQGRKEKLFF	TGTGCCAGCAGCTTAGGACAGGGGAGGAAAGAAAAACTGTTTTTT
TRBV5-6	NA	many	TRBJ2-3	CASSFVGTDTQYF	TGTGCCAGCAGCTTCGTAGGGACAGATACGCAGTATTTT
TRBV6-2/TRBV6-3	NA	many	TRBJ1-1	CASSYRGLFEAFF	TGTGCCAGCAGTTACCGGGGACTGTTTGAAGCTTTCTTT
TRBV7-9	NA	NA	TRBJ2-1	CASSTREPDNEQFF	TGTGCCAGCAGCACCCGGGAGCCGGACAATGAGCAGTTCTTC
TRBV20-1	NA	NA	TRBJ2-1	CSARSRRGASNEQFF	TGCAGTGCTAGATCGAGACGGGGGGCCTCCAATGAGCAGTTCTTC
TRBV9	NA	few	TRBJ1-1	CASSVAPSTEAFF	TGTGCCAGCAGCGTGGCCCCCTCCACTGAAGCTTTCTTT
TRBV7-8	NA	many	TRBJ1-5	CASSLAAISGNQPQHF	TGTGCCAGCAGCTTAGCGGCGATATCGGGTAATCAGCCCCAGCATTTT
TRBV27	NA	NA	TRBJ2-7	CASSSSRNSYEQYF	TGTGCCAGCAGTTCTAGCAGGAACTCCTACGAGCAGTACTTC